This is a list of T cell receptor beta chains from one sample in a study of T cells in Graves' hyperthyroidism and ophthalmopathy. Each CDR3 protein is one row after TCRdb ran MiXCR on the multiplex PCR reads. Of 380,000 or so distinct CDR3 sequences listed, less than 15% are singletons. Sequencing was done on a sample of blood. The receptors derive from a man aged 30-40 years with Graves' hyperthyroidism that later progressed to Graves' ophthalmopathy. Both conserved end residues are part of each CDR3. A D gene is named only where the DNA matches it firmly. Size is stated for part of the rows, as once, few or many counts, or as a class when the clone is expanded.

many	NA	TRBV7-6	TRBJ1-6	CASSRNSAGGNSPLHF	TGTGCCAGCAGCCGAAACTCGGCAGGAGGAAATTCACCCCTCCACTTT
many	NA	TRBV12-3/TRBV12-4	TRBJ1-1	CASSWARAEAFF	TGTGCCAGCAGTTGGGCCCGCGCTGAAGCTTTCTTT
many	NA	TRBV6-1	TRBJ1-1	CASSYGGAEAFF	TGTGCCAGCAGTTACGGGGGGGCTGAAGCTTTCTTT
few	NA	TRBV20-1	TRBJ2-1	CSARTGIHEQFF	TGCAGTGCTAGAACCGGGATCCATGAGCAGTTCTTC
few	NA	TRBV19	TRBJ2-3	CASSRGRGPSSTDTQYF	TGTGCCAGTAGTAGGGGACGGGGACCTTCTAGCACAGATACGCAGTATTTT
once	TRBD1	TRBV7-9	TRBJ1-6	CASSADRGLGNSPLHF	TGTGCCAGCAGCGCCGACAGGGGGCTCGGTAATTCACCCCTCCACTTT
many	NA	TRBV28	TRBJ1-1	CASSEAWGEAFF	TGTGCCAGCAGTGAGGCATGGGGGGAGGCTTTCTTT
NA	TRBD2	TRBV3-1	TRBJ2-1	CASSLAGGPGYEQFF	TGTGCCAGCAGCCTAGCGGGGGGACCAGGATATGAGCAGTTCTTC
many	NA	TRBV12-3/TRBV12-4	TRBJ2-3	CASSLRPSTDTQYF	TGTGCCAGCAGTTTACGGCCTAGCACAGATACGCAGTATTTT
many	NA	TRBV6-1	TRBJ1-4	CASSIQYRATNEKLFF	TGTGCCTCATCCATCCAATACAGGGCAACTAATGAAAAACTGTTTTTT
NA	TRBD1	TRBV20-1	TRBJ1-6	CSALHYRGDNSPLHF	TGCAGTGCTCTCCATTACAGGGGAGATAATTCACCCCTCCACTTT
many	NA	TRBV6-1	TRBJ1-5	CASRATGNNQPQHF	TGTGCCAGCAGAGCAACAGGGAACAATCAGCCCCAGCATTTT
NA	NA	TRBV5-1	TRBJ1-1	CASSLVREMEAFF	TGCGCCAGCAGCTTGGTGCGGGAGATGGAAGCTTTCTTT
few	TRBD1	TRBV2	TRBJ2-7	CASSEPGQGPYEQYF	TGTGCCAGCAGTGAACCGGGACAGGGGCCCTACGAGCAGTACTTC
many	NA	TRBV6-1	TRBJ2-7	CASKGRTLGEQYF	TGTGCCAGCAAGGGCAGAACCCTCGGCGAGCAGTACTTC
few	NA	TRBV20-1	TRBJ1-6	CSARHLSYNSPLHF	TGCAGTGCCAGACACCTCTCCTATAATTCACCCCTCCACTTT
few	NA	TRBV20-1	TRBJ1-2	CSARDLGTSANYGYTF	TGCAGTGCTAGAGACCTGGGGACCTCAGCTAACTATGGCTACACCTTC
NA	NA	TRBV7-9	TRBJ1-1	CASSLFGVGATTEAFF	TGTGCCAGCAGCTTATTTGGAGTAGGGGCGACCACTGAAGCTTTCTTT
NA	NA	TRBV7-8	TRBJ2-3	CASSLVSGLATDTQYF	TGTGCCAGCAGCTTAGTATCAGGGTTGGCCACAGATACGCAGTATTTT
many	NA	TRBV28	TRBJ1-5	CASSLGRSPYGNQPQHF	TGTGCCAGCAGTTTAGGCAGATCCCCATATGGGAATCAGCCCCAGCATTTT
many	NA	TRBV28	TRBJ1-2	CASSFAGTDYGYTF	TGTGCCAGCAGTTTCGCCGGGACGGACTATGGCTACACCTTC
many	TRBD2	TRBV7-9	TRBJ2-3	CASSFRTSGGEDTQYF	TGTGCCAGCAGCTTCCGGACTAGCGGGGGTGAAGATACGCAGTATTTT
NA	NA	TRBV2	TRBJ2-7	CASKSTKGSSYEQYF	TGTGCCAGCAAATCTACCAAGGGGTCCTCCTACGAGCAGTACTTC
NA	NA	TRBV20-1	TRBJ1-1	CSAWMDTNTEAFF	TGCAGTGCTTGGATGGACACGAACACTGAAGCTTTCTTT
many	TRBD2	TRBV11-2	TRBJ2-5	CASRPGLAGGPETQYF	TGTGCCAGCAGACCCGGACTAGCGGGGGGGCCAGAGACCCAGTACTTC
many	TRBD1	TRBV7-2	TRBJ2-7	CASSYRGLDEQYF	TGTGCCAGCAGTTACAGGGGCCTCGACGAGCAGTACTTC
few	TRBD1	TRBV28	TRBJ1-4	CASSYGQGGGLNEKLFF	TGTGCCAGCAGTTACGGACAGGGAGGGGGCCTTAATGAAAAACTGTTTTTT
many	NA	TRBV12-3/TRBV12-4	TRBJ1-3	CASSQDTDGNTIYF	TGTGCCAGCAGTCAGGACACGGATGGAAACACCATATATTTT
many	NA	TRBV12-3/TRBV12-4	TRBJ1-6	CASSPGQNSPLHF	TGTGCCAGCAGCCCGGGGCAAAATTCACCCCTCCACTTT
many	NA	TRBV20-1	TRBJ1-1	CSARARDTEAFF	TGCAGTGCTAGAGCCAGGGACACTGAAGCTTTCTTT
many	NA	TRBV6-1	TRBJ1-2	CASSEGPQAYGYTF	TGTGCCAGCAGTGAGGGACCGCAGGCCTATGGCTACACCTTC
NA	NA	TRBV9	TRBJ2-5	CASSVDADIWQETQYF	TGTGCCAGCAGCGTAGATGCGGACATCTGGCAAGAGACCCAGTACTTC
many	TRBD1	TRBV20-1	TRBJ1-5	CSARDQGTANQPQHF	TGCAGTGCTAGAGATCAGGGGACAGCGAATCAGCCCCAGCATTTT
NA	NA	TRBV4-1	TRBJ2-5	CASSQGRDGQETQYF	TGCGCCAGCAGCCAAGGCCGGGACGGACAAGAGACCCAGTACTTC
NA	TRBD1	TRBV20-1	TRBJ1-2	CSAEQGADYGYTF	TGCAGTGCCGAACAGGGGGCGGACTATGGCTACACCTTC
many	NA	TRBV5-1	TRBJ2-1	CASSLGSSTKEQFF	TGCGCCAGCAGCTTGGGATCGAGTACAAAGGAGCAGTTCTTC
NA	TRBD2	TRBV5-1	TRBJ2-1	CASSHGLAGGRNEQFF	TGCGCCAGCAGCCACGGACTAGCGGGGGGCCGCAATGAGCAGTTCTTC
many	TRBD1	TRBV24-1	TRBJ2-3	CATSDWGQGADTQYF	TGTGCCACCAGTGATTGGGGACAGGGGGCAGATACGCAGTATTTT
many	NA	TRBV7-2	TRBJ2-1	CASSPSGTHYNEQFF	TGTGCCAGCAGCCCATCCGGGACTCATTACAATGAGCAGTTCTTC
many	TRBD2	TRBV7-8	TRBJ2-5	CASSLALAGGLETQYF	TGTGCCAGCAGCTTAGCTTTGGCGGGGGGTCTAGAGACCCAGTACTTC
few	NA	TRBV5-1	TRBJ1-1	CASSATPAGQNTEAFF	TGCGCCAGCAGCGCCACACCTGCGGGACAAAACACTGAAGCTTTCTTT
many	TRBD1	TRBV10-3	TRBJ2-1	CAISERKTGVRDEQFF	TGTGCCATCAGTGAGCGGAAGACAGGGGTTAGGGATGAGCAGTTCTTC
many	NA	TRBV6-1	TRBJ1-4	CASSETVGTVYSNEKLFF	TGTGCCAGCAGTGAGACTGTCGGGACCGTTTATTCTAATGAAAAACTGTTTTTT
NA	NA	TRBV19	TRBJ1-5	CASSMDGGTGQPQHF	TGTGCCAGTAGTATGGACGGGGGAACAGGGCAGCCCCAGCATTTT
many	NA	TRBV5-5	TRBJ2-5	CASSFGRNQETQYF	TGTGCCAGCAGCTTTGGACGGAATCAAGAGACCCAGTACTTC
many	TRBD1	TRBV7-3	TRBJ2-7	CASSLIGGTGSYEQYF	TGTGCCAGCAGCTTAATCGGTGGGACAGGGTCCTACGAGCAGTACTTC
many	TRBD2	TRBV28	TRBJ2-7	CASSPGTSGNYEQYF	TGTGCCAGCAGTCCGGGGACTAGCGGGAACTACGAGCAGTACTTC
NA	TRBD2	TRBV2	TRBJ2-5	CASSDGPGGGAEETQSF	TGTGCCAGCAGCGATGGCCCTGGCGGGGGGGCGGAGGAGACCCAGTCCTTC
many	NA	TRBV7-9	TRBJ1-5	CASGKRVQPQHF	TGTGCCAGCGGCAAGAGGGTTCAGCCCCAGCATTTT
NA	TRBD1	TRBV4-1	TRBJ2-4	CASSQGQVAKNIQYF	TGCGCCAGCAGCCAGGGACAGGTTGCCAAAAACATTCAGTACTTC
many	NA	TRBV28	TRBJ1-1	CASRPRKNTEAFF	TGTGCCAGCAGACCCCGGAAGAACACTGAAGCTTTCTTT
few	TRBD2	TRBV15	TRBJ2-1	CATSRVGTSSNEQFF	TGTGCCACCAGCAGAGTAGGGACTAGCTCAAATGAGCAGTTCTTC
NA	NA	TRBV18	TRBJ1-6	CASSPLAPASPDSPLHF	TGTGCCAGCTCACCACTCGCTCCAGCCTCCCCAGATTCACCCCTCCACTTT